Listed below are T cell receptor beta chains from one sample, sequenced in a study of PD-L1 blockade in urothelial cancer. TCRdb's copy holds only in-frame clones and misses some; the assay was immunoSEQ multiplex PCR. The data contain over 15,000 clones, around nine tenths of them singletons. The sequencing used PBMCs, collected around atezolizumab (anti-PD-L1) treatment. Source of these receptors: a man in his 70s with urothelial cancer. CDR3s include the opening cysteine and the closing phenylalanine or tryptophan. D genes are given only for firm matches. Some rows mark clone size as missing; the rest say once, few, many or name a class of expanded clone.

j_call | clone_size | v_call | d_call | cdr3_aa | cdr3_nt
TRBJ2-1 | . | TRBV11-2 | . | CASSFSGDEQFF | TGTGCCAGCAGCTTTAGCGGCGATGAGCAGTTCTTC
TRBJ2-1 | . | TRBV5-1 | . | CASSPTGYSFNEQFF | TGCGCCAGCAGTCCTACAGGTTACTCTTTCAATGAGCAGTTCTTC
TRBJ1-2 | . | TRBV4-1 | TRBD1 | CASSQQQQGANGYTF | TGCGCCAGCAGCCAACAGCAACAGGGGGCAAATGGCTACACCTTC
TRBJ2-5 | . | TRBV9 | TRBD1 | CASSVGQGARETQYF | TGTGCCAGCAGCGTAGGACAGGGGGCGCGGGAGACCCAGTACTTC
TRBJ2-1 | . | TRBV28 | . | CASTQGWNEQFF | TGTGCCAGCACCCAGGGGTGGAATGAGCAGTTCTTC
TRBJ2-5 | . | TRBV28 | TRBD2 | CASSLAGGFGTQYF | TGTGCCAGCAGTTTAGCGGGGGGGTTTGGGACCCAGTACTTC
TRBJ1-1 | . | TRBV6-5 | . | CASKGVTEAFF | TGTGCCAGCAAGGGGGTCACTGAAGCTTTCTTT
TRBJ2-3 | once | TRBV5-4 | . | CASRHPSSDTQYF | TGTGCCAGCAGACACCCCAGTTCGGATACGCAGTATTTT
TRBJ1-5 | . | TRBV7-6 | . | CASSLSPFSQPQHF | TGTGCCAGCAGCTTAAGCCCTTTTAGCCAGCCCCAGCATTTT
TRBJ1-1 | . | TRBV29-1 | TRBD1 | CSVTDRAYTEAFF | TGCAGCGTGACCGACAGGGCATACACTGAAGCTTTCTTT
TRBJ1-3 | . | TRBV5-1 | . | CASSLESGISGNTIYF | TGCGCCAGCAGCTTGGAATCGGGTATCTCTGGAAACACCATATATTTT
TRBJ2-7 | . | TRBV7-8 | . | CASSPQYEQYF | TGTGCCAGCAGCCCCCAGTACGAGCAGTACTTC
TRBJ2-7 | few | TRBV6-5 | . | CASSYSGGSGQYF | TGTGCCAGCAGTTACTCAGGAGGGAGCGGGCAGTACTTC
TRBJ1-2 | . | TRBV19 | TRBD1 | CASSTGQGIPYGYTF | TGTGCCAGTAGTACCGGACAGGGCATCCCGTATGGCTACACCTTC
TRBJ1-6 | . | TRBV28 | TRBD1 | CASVGTGLSPLHF | TGTGCCAGCGTGGGGACAGGGCTTTCACCCCTCCACTTT
TRBJ1-1 | . | TRBV19 | TRBD1 | CASNTRTGGRTEAFF | TGTGCCAGTAATACCCGGACAGGCGGGAGGACTGAAGCTTTCTTT
TRBJ2-5 | . | TRBV5-1 | TRBD1 | CASSSGTVYQETQYF | TGCGCCAGCAGCTCTGGGACAGTCTACCAAGAGACCCAGTACTTC
TRBJ1-4 | . | TRBV5-6 | . | CASSSLTGSNEKLFF | TGTGCCAGCAGCAGCTTGACGGGATCTAATGAAAAACTGTTTTTT
TRBJ2-7 | . | TRBV5-1 | . | CASSANTGKSTEQYF | TGCGCCAGCAGCGCGAACACCGGGAAATCGACGGAGCAGTACTTC
TRBJ1-2 | . | TRBV5-1 | TRBD1 | CASSNYITGDGYTF | TGCGCCAGCAGCAACTATATTACAGGGGATGGCTACACCTTC
TRBJ2-7 | . | TRBV6-1 | . | CATHLTAQQYF | TGTGCCACCCACCTTACAGCCCAGCAGTACTTC
TRBJ2-1 | few | TRBV6-5 | TRBD2 | CASRERGGYNEQFF | TGTGCCAGCAGAGAGCGGGGGGGCTACAATGAGCAGTTCTTC
TRBJ2-1 | . | TRBV9 | TRBD2 | CASSVAETSGGGQQFF | TGTGCCAGCAGCGTAGCAGAAACTAGCGGGGGCGGGCAGCAGTTCTTC
TRBJ1-2 | . | TRBV7-8 | . | CASSFGSSDYGYTF | TGTGCCAGCAGCTTCGGGTCTTCTGACTATGGCTACACCTTC